The source of this T cell receptor (beta chain) is a study of beta chain features in type 1 diabetes. Study overall: Examination of sorted cells across all samples involved more than 85,000,000 cells.

A note on this clone: Its antigen remains unknown. The sample carries other DNA sequences with the same CDR3.

Central memory, naive, regulatory and stem cell-like memory CD4+ cells were sorted by CD45RO/CCR7/CD25/CD127/CD95/CD27. The authors reverse transcribed all of the isolated RNA, so sequencing captured expressed TCRB transcripts. Clones were sequenced by immunoSEQ multiplex PCR, and TCRdb holds only the in-frame ones, with some missing. Here the sample spans about 740,000 clones, roughly 13% being singletons. The CDR3 is 15 residues long. The J segment lost 2 bases and the V segment lost 5 bases, leaving 3 bases of the junction unmatched. Germline V gives CDR1 SEHNR, CDR2 FQNEAQ (reference sequence). Study outcomes and limitations: Reduced insertions and increased deletions marked VDJ junctions in type 1 diabetes patients. Type 1 diabetes patients had moderately but significantly shorter TCRB CDR3s in all four CD4+ subsets. Patients' naive, central memory and regulatory TCRB repertoires appeared more alike than those of healthy donors.

The sequenced sample consisted of naive CD4+ T cells from blood. The origin of this receptor is a man aged 18 to 29 with type 1 diabetes. The chain has TRBV7-9 and TRBJ1-5, with 10 positions matching TRBD1. For the CDR3, the DNA is TGTGCCAGCAGCCCCGGGACAGGGGGCAATCAGCCCCAGCATTTT. It specifies CASSPGTGGNQPQHF.